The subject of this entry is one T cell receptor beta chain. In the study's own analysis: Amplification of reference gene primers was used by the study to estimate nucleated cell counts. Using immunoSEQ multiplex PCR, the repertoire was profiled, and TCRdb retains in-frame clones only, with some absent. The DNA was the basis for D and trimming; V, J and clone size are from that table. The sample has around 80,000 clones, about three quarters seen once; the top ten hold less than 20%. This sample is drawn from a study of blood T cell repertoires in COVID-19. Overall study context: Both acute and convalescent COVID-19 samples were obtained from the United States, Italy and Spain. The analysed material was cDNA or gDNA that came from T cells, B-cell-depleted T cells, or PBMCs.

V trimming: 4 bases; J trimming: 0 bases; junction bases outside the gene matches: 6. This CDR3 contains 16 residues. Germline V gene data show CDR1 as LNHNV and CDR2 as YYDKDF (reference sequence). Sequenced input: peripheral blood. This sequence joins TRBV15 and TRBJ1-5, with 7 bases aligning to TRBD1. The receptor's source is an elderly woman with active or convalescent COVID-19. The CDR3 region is CATSTGQAYSNQPQHF. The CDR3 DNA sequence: TGTGCCACCAGCACAGGACAGGCATATAGCAATCAGCCCCAGCATTTT.